These 28 T cell receptor beta chains were all obtained from the same sample, sequenced in a study of cytomegalovirus exposure and HLA in healthy donors. The table came from immunoSEQ multiplex PCR; TCRdb's copy has only in-frame clones and leaves some out. The sample shows 180,000 or so clones, approximately 89% of them seen only once. Source material: PBMCs. The receptors shown here come from a man aged 18 to 29 in good health and CMV-seropositive.

The V gene is TRBV6-5, the J gene TRBJ2-3; D gene uncertain. Trimming shortened V by 3 bases and J by 2 bases, and 9 bases separated the two germline ends. CDR3 length: 14 amino acids. The germline V gene has CDR1 MNHEY and CDR2 SVGAGI. As DNA, the CDR3 is TGTGCCAGCAGTTATCGCCAGGACACAGATACGCAGTATTTT. It yields the protein CASSYRQDTDTQYF.

The chain uses TRBV5-1 and TRBJ2-1, with D possibly matching TRBD2 (5 bases). CDR3 length: 11 residues. In germline, CDR1 is SGHRS, CDR2 YFSETQ. Trimming took off 4 bases at V and 10 bases at J, with 9 bases between the two ends. The CDR3 nucleotides are TGCGCCAGCAGCACCCAGCGGGAGCAGTTCTTC. This translates into CASSTQREQFF.

The chain combines TRBV7-2 with TRBJ2-7; D perhaps matches TRBD1 (5 bases). This CDR3 has 13 amino acids. CDR1 is SGHTA and CDR2 is FQGNSA in the germline V gene. The V gene lost 3 bases and the J gene lost 0 bases, with 6 bases spanning the gap. CDR3: CASSFDSSYEQYF. Here the CDR3 DNA reads TGTGCCAGCAGCTTTGACAGCTCCTACGAGCAGTACTTC.

This chain links TRBV27 with TRBJ2-2, with D hard to call. CDR1 and CDR2 from the germline V gene are MNHEY and SMNVEV (reference sequence). The CDR3 extends over 11 amino acids. The germline V and J ends were trimmed by 4 bases and 6 bases, with 3 bases remaining between them. The CDR3 sequence: CASSSAGELFF. Here the CDR3 DNA reads TGTGCCAGCAGTTCTGCCGGGGAGCTGTTTTTT.

The chain has TRBV28 and TRBJ2-3; 9 bases align to TRBD2. Germline V gene data show CDR1 as MDHEN and CDR2 as SYDVKM. The CDR3 is 16 residues long. V shed 2 bases, J shed 3 bases, and the junction held 6 bases outside the gene matches. CDR3 sequence (DNA): TGTGCCAGCAGTTTAGGTGCTAGCGGGAATACAGATACGCAGTATTTT. It encodes CASSLGASGNTDTQYF. The full variable domain, its missing parts supplied by reference TRBV28 and TRBJ2-3, is DVKVTQSSRYLVKRTGEKVFLECVQDMDHENMFWYRQDPGLGLRLIYFSYDVKMKEKGDIPEGYSVSREKKERFSLILESASTNQTSMYLCASSLGASGNTDTQYFGPGTRLTVL.

The CDR3: CASSDPLQPQTQYF. The CDR3, as DNA: TGTGCCAGCAGTGATCCACTGCAACCCCAGACCCAGTACTTC. The rearrangement joins TRBV2 to TRBJ2-5, with D uncertain. Germline CDR1 and CDR2: SNHLY and FYNNEI. CDR3 size: 14 residues. V was pared by 3 bases and J by 6 bases, with 14 bases between.

V is TRBV27 and J is TRBJ1-5, with 9 bases aligning to TRBD1. This CDR3 spans 13 amino acids. V shed 5 bases and J 7 bases; nucleotides not matched to a gene: 3. CDR1 is MNHEY and CDR2 is SMNVEV in the germline V gene (reference sequence). The CDR3 region is CASSGQGRQPQHF. The CDR3 region has the DNA TGTGCCAGCAGTGGACAGGGGAGGCAGCCCCAGCATTTT.

The chain has TRBV19 and TRBJ2-5; 11 nucleotides agree with TRBD2. Germline-derived CDR1 and CDR2 are LNHDA and SQIVND (reference sequence). This CDR3 contains 15 residues. V was pared by 4 bases and J by 7 bases, with 8 bases of the junction left unmatched. CDR3 region: CASSTTSSGRGTQYF. For the CDR3, the DNA is TGTGCCAGTAGTACCACGAGTAGCGGGAGGGGGACCCAGTACTTC. Full variable domain (missing parts from reference TRBV19 and TRBJ2-5): DGGITQSPKYLFRKEGQNVTLSCEQNLNHDAMYWYRQDPGQGLRLIYYSQIVNDFQKGDIAEGYSVSREKKESFPLTVTSAQKNPTAFYLCASSTTSSGRGTQYFGPGTRLLVL.

The rearrangement links TRBV7-2 to TRBJ1-4, with D perhaps matching TRBD1 (6 bases). In germline, CDR1 is SGHTA, CDR2 FQGNSA. The CDR3 consists of 16 residues. The V end was cut by 5 bases, the J end by 0 bases, with 13 bases between. The CDR3 spells CASSPRTAATNEKLFF. The CDR3 coding sequence is TGTGCCAGCAGCCCGCGGACAGCCGCAACTAATGAAAAACTGTTTTTT.

V usage is TRBV25-1 and J usage is TRBJ2-1; 10 bases line up with TRBD2. Germline CDR1 is MGHDK and CDR2 is SYGVNS. After removal of 0 bases from V and 7 bases from J, the junction contained 9 bases not matched to a gene. This CDR3 contains 17 residues. CDR3 loop: CASSEYGPAGGWNEQFF. As DNA, the CDR3 is TGTGCCAGCAGTGAATATGGCCCAGCGGGGGGGTGGAATGAGCAGTTCTTC.

The V gene is TRBV27, the J gene TRBJ2-1; 7 nucleotides line up with TRBD1. CDR1 is MNHEY and CDR2 is SMNVEV in the germline V gene (reference sequence). The J segment lost 6 bases and the V segment lost 5 bases, leaving 19 bases of the junction unmatched. This CDR3 region has 18 residues. The CDR3 bases are TGTGCCAGCAGTCGCCGCCTTCTGACAGGGATCGGTCGCAATGAGCAGTTCTTC. It yields the protein CASSRRLLTGIGRNEQFF.

The rearrangement uses TRBV4-3 and TRBJ2-1; 10 bases fit TRBD2. The CDR3 consists of 18 residues. The V gene end was trimmed by 0 bases and the J gene end by 2 bases; junction bases not matched to a gene: 7. In germline, CDR1 is LGHNA, CDR2 YSLEER. The CDR3 region is CASSQEGGAGGAYNEQFF. The CDR3 nucleotides read TGCGCCAGCAGCCAAGAAGGGGGAGCGGGAGGGGCCTACAATGAGCAGTTCTTC.

The chain is built from TRBV14 and TRBJ2-1, with 7 bases identical to TRBD1. The germline CDR1 and CDR2 sequences are SGHDN and FVKESK. With 1 base clipped from V and 7 bases from J, the junction kept 4 bases outside the gene matches. This CDR3 spans 14 amino acids. The CDR3 DNA sequence: TGTGCCAGCAGCCAAGGGACAGGAACTAATGAGCAGTTCTTC. It yields the protein CASSQGTGTNEQFF.

The chain is built from TRBV18 and TRBJ2-7, with 7 bases aligning to TRBD1. Germline V CDR1 and CDR2: KGHSH, LQKENI. Losses at the gene ends were 2 bases for V and 9 bases for J; bases not matched to a gene: 10. The CDR3 loop spans 14 amino acids. DNA for the CDR3: TGTGCCAGCTCACCAAGGCCCCCAGGGGACAGGCAGTACTTC. This translates into CASSPRPPGDRQYF.

The chain employs TRBV6-5 and TRBJ2-5, with D maybe TRBD2 (7 bases). CDR1 is MNHEY, CDR2 SVGAGI, per germline. The CDR3 has 15 residues. Trimming took off 7 bases at V and 9 bases at J, with 24 bases between the two ends. The CDR3 here is CASKGGGHFGWAQYF. The DNA for the CDR3 is TGTGCCAGCAAAGGGGGGGGGCACTTCGGATGGGCCCAGTACTTC.

The rearrangement uses TRBV5-1 and TRBJ1-6, with 7 bases fitting TRBD1. The junction had 13 bases not matched to a gene; V was cut back by 0 bases and J by 7 bases. Germline V gene lookup returns CDR1 SGHRS and CDR2 YFSETQ. The CDR3 spans 18 residues. For the CDR3, the DNA is TGCGCCAGCAGCTTGGTCGTTTGGGGGCAGGGGGTGAATTCACCCCTCCACTTT. Translation: CASSLVVWGQGVNSPLHF.

The rearrangement links TRBV30 to TRBJ1-4, with 8 bases fitting TRBD1. V shed 4 bases, J shed 7 bases, and the junction held 8 bases outside the gene matches. The germline V gene encodes CDR1 GTSNPN and CDR2 SVGIG (reference sequence). The CDR3 is 14 amino acids. The CDR3 is CAWTQQGGGEKLFF. The CDR3 DNA is TGTGCCTGGACTCAACAGGGGGGAGGTGAAAAACTGTTTTTT.

Only a few counts were recorded for this clone. The chain joins TRBV10-3 to TRBJ2-7; TRBD2 matches at 7 bases. The CDR3 spans 13 residues. V was clipped by 9 bases and J by 5 bases; unmatched bases: 10. CDR1 is ENHRY, CDR2 SYGVKD, per germline. The CDR3 DNA sequence: TGTGCCATACTGGCCGGGGGGTCCAACGAGCAGTACTTC. It is translated as CAILAGGSNEQYF.

V and J are TRBV7-9 and TRBJ1-2; possible D gene TRBD1, 5 bases. Germline-derived CDR1 and CDR2 are SEHNR and FQNEAQ (reference sequence). Trimming took 4 bases from V and 3 from J, leaving 9 bases between them. The CDR3 runs to 13 residues. CDR3 sequence: CASSYTGDYGYTF. In DNA, the CDR3 is TGTGCCAGCAGCTATACAGGTGACTATGGCTACACCTTC.

The chain joins TRBV7-9 to TRBJ2-1; 8 nucleotides align to TRBD1. The germline CDR1 and CDR2 sequences are SEHNR and FQNEAQ (reference sequence). This CDR3 contains 18 residues. V gave up 4 bases and J gave up 5 bases; unmatched junction bases: 16. This CDR3 reads CASSSRTGKVSVHNEQFF. CDR3 bases: TGTGCCAGCAGCTCCAGGACAGGGAAGGTCAGCGTACACAATGAGCAGTTCTTC.

In this sample, this clone turned up a few times. The chain carries TRBV28 and TRBJ1-5; TRBD1 matches at 10 bases. The CDR3 has 14 residues. V shed 3 bases and J 7 bases; nucleotides not matched to a gene: 3. Germline values: CDR1 MDHEN, CDR2 SYDVKM. Here the CDR3 reads CASSFDRGLQPQHF. CDR3 coding DNA: TGTGCCAGCAGTTTCGACAGGGGGCTACAGCCCCAGCATTTT.

The chain couples TRBV18 to TRBJ1-1, with 9 bases that match TRBD1. This CDR3 spans 14 amino acids. J gave up 6 bases and V 4 bases, and 6 bases lay outside the gene matches. Germline-derived CDR1 and CDR2 are KGHSH and LQKENI. CDR3 nucleotide sequence: TGTGCCAGCTCACTTGACAGGGGGAGCGCTGAAGCTTTCTTT. Its protein product is CASSLDRGSAEAFF.

V usage is TRBV4-3 and J usage is TRBJ1-4; 8 bases are shared with TRBD1. This CDR3 spans 16 amino acids. V lost 4 bases and J lost 4; bases outside the gene matches: 8. Germline V gene lookup returns CDR1 LGHNA and CDR2 YSLEER. The CDR3 here is CASSRLTGEINEKLFF. The CDR3 bases are TGCGCCAGCAGCCGCCTGACAGGGGAGATTAATGAAAAACTGTTTTTT.

This chain uses TRBV27 with TRBJ2-1; D uncertain. Germline CDR1 reads MNHEY; CDR2 reads SMNVEV (reference sequence). V was shortened by 6 bases and J by 4 bases, with 13 bases between the two germline ends. The CDR3 has 14 amino acids. CDR3 residues: CASSPEARYNEQFF. In DNA form, the CDR3 reads TGTGCCAGCAGCCCCGAAGCTCGGTACAATGAGCAGTTCTTC.

About this clone: A read error may produce the germline difference seen at one junction end. The J gene is TRBJ2-5, the V gene TRBV11-2, with D possibly TRBD1 on 6 matching bases. CDR1 and CDR2 from the germline V gene are SGHAT and FQNNGV. The CDR3 extends over 12 amino acids. The CDR3 here is CASSLGQGTQYF. Here the CDR3 DNA reads TGTGCCAGCAGCCTGGGACAAGGGACCCAGTACTTC.

The chain is built from TRBV19 and TRBJ2-7; D is possibly TRBD2 (6 bases). Germline CDR1 and CDR2: LNHDA and SQIVND (reference sequence). The ends were cut back, 8 bases at V and 1 base at J, with 12 bases in the middle. CDR3 size: 13 residues. The CDR3 bases are TGTGCCAGTGCCCCCGGGGGATCCTACGAGCAGTACTTC. This sequence encodes CASAPGGSYEQYF.

This chain joins TRBV7-2 and TRBJ2-1; 8 bases match TRBD2. CDR3 size: 16 residues. V dropped 1 base and J dropped 1; count of bases not matched to a gene: 3. Germline V CDR1 and CDR2: SGHTA, FQGNSA. DNA of the CDR3: TGTGCCAGCAGCTTAGTCGGGACTAGATCCTACAATGAGCAGTTCTTC. This translates into CASSLVGTRSYNEQFF.

V usage is TRBV6-5 and J usage is TRBJ2-5, with 11 bases that match TRBD2. There are 13 residues in the CDR3. Trimming removed 9 bases from V and 4 bases from J; junction bases left unmatched: 4. Germline CDR1 and CDR2: MNHEY and SVGAGI. CDR3 nucleotide sequence: TGTGCCAGTCTAGCGGGAGGAGGAGAGACCCAGTACTTC. This sequence encodes CASLAGGGETQYF.